Given below is one T cell receptor beta chain in context. The antigen remains unidentified. The sample comes from a study of tumor and adjacent non-tumor tissue in lung cancer. At the level of the study: Stage I to III disease affected 10 men and 5 women aged about 31 to 85. Broader study findings: Tumor repertoires had a smaller top 100 clone share than normal lung.

The CDR3 spans 15 residues. From germline, CDR1 is SGHNT and CDR2 YENEEA. The J segment lost 12 bases and the V segment lost 7 bases, leaving 18 bases of the junction unmatched. This sample's RNA came from whole unsorted tissue. This non-tumor lung sample came from over 3 cm beyond the tumor edge. A modified ARM-PCR protocol with three rounds of nested PCR amplified TCRbeta. Using its own MiXCR run on the multiplex PCR reads, TCRdb lists one record per CDR3 protein. The table records almost 75,000 distinct CDR3 sequences, around 70% of them present only once. The chain uses TRBV11-3 and TRBJ2-1; 7 bases are shared with TRBD2. The sequenced material came from distant non-tumor lung tissue. The source of this sequence is a woman aged 50 to 60 with non-small cell lung cancer. In DNA form, the CDR3 reads TGTGCCAGCATCCACGAGGGAGCGGGACCGTATGGGCAGTTCTTC. Translated, it gives CASIHEGAGPYGQFF.